This T cell receptor (beta chain) was retrieved from a study of T cells expressing NK-cell markers. Background on the study: Sorted CD3+CD56-NKG2C+, CD3+CD56+NKG2C- and CD3+CD56+NKG2C+ T cells were the source of the TCR beta repertoires.

Reprocessing the 5' RACE reads, TCRdb reports a single entry for every CDR3 protein and omits DNA. The data show roughly 430,000 distinct CDR3 sequences, and the top ten clones hold 7.3%. The CDR3 is 15 amino acids. CDR1 and CDR2 (germline): DFQATT, SNEGSKA (reference sequence). With respect to this clonotype: Its antigen is not known.

Findings and caveats of the study: Dominant NKG2C+ clonotype frequencies of roughly 1.0-7.5% of CD8+ T cells were measured in over five donors. These same clonotypes (in several donors) also led the CD3+CD56-NKG2C+ fraction. Evidence did not settle whether expanded NKG2C+ T cell clones targeted HCMV.

The V gene is TRBV20-1, the J gene TRBJ2-1; TCRdb lists TRBD1, though no DNA is available to test this call. The TCR originated in a woman aged 18 to 75 in good health. Source material: blood T cells: a sorted CD56 or NKG2C T cell subset, CD4+ or CD8+ T cells, or bulk PBMC T cells (not recorded which). The CDR3: CSASAGAYLYNEQFF.